One T cell receptor (beta chain) is described in this entry. The record originates from a study of blood T cell repertoires in COVID-19. At the level of the study: Spain, Italy and the United States supplied samples that represented acute and convalescent COVID-19. PBMCs, B-cell-depleted T cells, or T cells were the source of the cDNA or gDNA that made up the material.

The germline V gene has CDR1 MNHNS and CDR2 SASEGT. V lost 0 bases to trimming and J lost 6 bases; unmatched junction nucleotides: 5. The CDR3 is made up of 15 amino acids. Original analysis: Cell counts per sample came from amplifying reference gene primers. Clones were sequenced by immunoSEQ multiplex PCR, and TCRdb holds only the in-frame ones, with some missing. V, J and clone size were drawn from that table, and D and trimming were deduced from the DNA. This sample has 55,000 or so clones, with approximately 91% found just once. Input material: peripheral blood. The clonotype comes from a man in his 60s with active COVID-19. The rearrangement joins TRBV6-1 to TRBJ2-1, with TRBD1 matching 7 bases. For the CDR3, the DNA is TGTGCCAGCAGTGAAGCCGTGGCAGGGGGCAATGAGCAGTTCTTC. Amino acid sequence: CASSEAVAGGNEQFF.